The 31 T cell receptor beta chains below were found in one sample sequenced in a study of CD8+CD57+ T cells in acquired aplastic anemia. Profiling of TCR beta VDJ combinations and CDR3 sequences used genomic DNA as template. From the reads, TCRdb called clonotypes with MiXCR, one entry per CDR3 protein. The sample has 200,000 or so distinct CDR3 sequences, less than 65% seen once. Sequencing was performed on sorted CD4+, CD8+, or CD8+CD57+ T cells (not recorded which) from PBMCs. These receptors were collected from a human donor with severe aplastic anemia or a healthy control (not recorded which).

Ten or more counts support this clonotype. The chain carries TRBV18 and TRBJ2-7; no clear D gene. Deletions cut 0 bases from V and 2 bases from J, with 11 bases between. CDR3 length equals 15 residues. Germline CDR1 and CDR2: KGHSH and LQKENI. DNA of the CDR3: TGTGCCAGCTCACCACCTCGGACCGAAACCTACGAGCAGTACTTC. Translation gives CASSPPRTETYEQYF.

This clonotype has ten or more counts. CDR3 DNA sequence: TGTGCCGTATGGGCCGGGGCTCATGAAAAACTGTTTTTT. It yields the protein CAVWAGAHEKLFF. The chain employs TRBV6-6 and TRBJ1-4; possible D gene TRBD1, 5 bases. Trimming shortened V by 11 bases and J by 6 bases, and 16 bases separated the two germline ends. Per germline, CDR1 MNHNY and CDR2 SVGAGI (reference sequence). CDR3 length equals 13 residues.

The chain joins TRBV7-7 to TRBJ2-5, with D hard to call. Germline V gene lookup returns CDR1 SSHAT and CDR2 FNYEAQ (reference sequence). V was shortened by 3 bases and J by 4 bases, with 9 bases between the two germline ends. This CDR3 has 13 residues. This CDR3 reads CASSFGYPETQYF. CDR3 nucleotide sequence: TGTGCCAGCAGCTTTGGGTACCCAGAGACCCAGTACTTC.

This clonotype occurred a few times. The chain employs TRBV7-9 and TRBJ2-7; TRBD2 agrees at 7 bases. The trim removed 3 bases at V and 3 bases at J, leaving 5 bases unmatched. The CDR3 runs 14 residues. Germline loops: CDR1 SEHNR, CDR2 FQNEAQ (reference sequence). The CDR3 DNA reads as TGTGCCAGCAGCTTTAGCGGGTGGCGCTACGAGCAGTACTTC. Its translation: CASSFSGWRYEQYF.

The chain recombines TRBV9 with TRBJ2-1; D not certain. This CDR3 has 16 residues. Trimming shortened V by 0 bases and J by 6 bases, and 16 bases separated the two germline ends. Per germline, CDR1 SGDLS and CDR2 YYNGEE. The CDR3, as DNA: TGTGCCAGCAGCGTAGCTTTGCGAATTTCGGCCAATGAGCAGTTCTTC. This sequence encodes CASSVALRISANEQFF.

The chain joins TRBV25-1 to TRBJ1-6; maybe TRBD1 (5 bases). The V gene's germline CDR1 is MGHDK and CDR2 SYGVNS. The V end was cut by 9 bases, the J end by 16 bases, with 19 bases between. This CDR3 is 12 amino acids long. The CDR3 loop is CASSKGRGGLHF. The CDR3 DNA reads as TGTGCCAGTAGTAAGGGGCGCGGGGGTCTCCACTTT.

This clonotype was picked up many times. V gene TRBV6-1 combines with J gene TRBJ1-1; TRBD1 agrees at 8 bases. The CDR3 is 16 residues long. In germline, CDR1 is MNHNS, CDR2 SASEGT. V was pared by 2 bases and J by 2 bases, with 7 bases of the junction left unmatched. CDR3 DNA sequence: TGTGCCAGCAGTGAATCACCGACAGGGGTTAACACTGAAGCTTTCTTT. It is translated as CASSESPTGVNTEAFF.

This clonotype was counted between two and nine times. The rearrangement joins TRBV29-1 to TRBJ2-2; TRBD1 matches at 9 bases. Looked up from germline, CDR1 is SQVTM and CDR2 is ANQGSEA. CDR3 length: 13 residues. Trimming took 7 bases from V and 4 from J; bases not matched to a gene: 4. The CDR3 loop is CSGGTGSTGELFF. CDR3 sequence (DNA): TGCAGCGGTGGGACAGGGAGCACCGGGGAGCTGTTTTTT.

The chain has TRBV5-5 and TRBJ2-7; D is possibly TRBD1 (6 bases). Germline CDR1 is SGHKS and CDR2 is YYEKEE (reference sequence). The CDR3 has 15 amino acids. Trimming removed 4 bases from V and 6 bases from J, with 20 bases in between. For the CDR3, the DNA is TGTGCCAGCAGCCAACAGGGACCCCTTCCGGGCGAGCAGTACTTC. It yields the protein CASSQQGPLPGEQYF.

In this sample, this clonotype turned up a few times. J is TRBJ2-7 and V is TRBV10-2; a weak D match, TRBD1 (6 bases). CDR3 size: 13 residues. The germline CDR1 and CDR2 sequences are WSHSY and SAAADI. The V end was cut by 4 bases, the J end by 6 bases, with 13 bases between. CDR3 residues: CASSVFGGGEQYF. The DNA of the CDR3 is TGCGCCAGCAGTGTTTTTGGGGGCGGCGAGCAGTACTTC.

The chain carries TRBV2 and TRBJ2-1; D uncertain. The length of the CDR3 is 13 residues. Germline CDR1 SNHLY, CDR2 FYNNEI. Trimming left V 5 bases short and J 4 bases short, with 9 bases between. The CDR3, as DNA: TGTGCCAGCAGTTTCTACGGATACAATGAGCAGTTCTTC. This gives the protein CASSFYGYNEQFF.

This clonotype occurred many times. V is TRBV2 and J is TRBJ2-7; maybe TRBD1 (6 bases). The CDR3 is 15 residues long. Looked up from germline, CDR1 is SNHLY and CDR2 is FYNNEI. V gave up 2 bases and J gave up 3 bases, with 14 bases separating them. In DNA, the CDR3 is TGTGCCAGCAGTGAATCTAAGGGGGTGAGCTACGAGCAGTACTTC. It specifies CASSESKGVSYEQYF. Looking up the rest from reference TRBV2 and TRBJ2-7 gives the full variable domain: EPEVTQTPSHQVTQMGQEVILRCVPISNHLYFYWYRQILGQKVEFLVSFYNNEISEKSEIFDDQFSVERPDGSNFTLKIRSTKLEDSAMYFCASSESKGVSYEQYFGPGTRLTVT.

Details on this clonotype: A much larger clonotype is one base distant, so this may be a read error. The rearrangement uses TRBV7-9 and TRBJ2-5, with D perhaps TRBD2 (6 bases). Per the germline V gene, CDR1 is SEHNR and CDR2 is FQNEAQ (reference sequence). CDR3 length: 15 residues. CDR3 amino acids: CASSSDTGLQETRYF. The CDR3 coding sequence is TGTGCCAGCAGTTCCGACACGGGACTCCAAGAGACCCGGTACTTC.

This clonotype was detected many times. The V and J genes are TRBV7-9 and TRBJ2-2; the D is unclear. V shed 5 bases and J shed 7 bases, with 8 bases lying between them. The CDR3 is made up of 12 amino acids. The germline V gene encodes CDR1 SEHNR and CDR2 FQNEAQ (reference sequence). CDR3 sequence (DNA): TGTGCCAGCAGCCCCCCCTTCGGGGAGCTGTTTTTT. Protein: CASSPPFGELFF.

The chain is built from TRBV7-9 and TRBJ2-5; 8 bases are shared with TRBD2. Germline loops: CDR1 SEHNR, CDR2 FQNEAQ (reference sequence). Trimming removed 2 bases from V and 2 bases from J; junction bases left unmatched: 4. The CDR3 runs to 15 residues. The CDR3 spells CASSLSTSGQETQYF. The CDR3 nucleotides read TGTGCCAGCAGCTTAAGCACTAGCGGACAAGAGACCCAGTACTTC.

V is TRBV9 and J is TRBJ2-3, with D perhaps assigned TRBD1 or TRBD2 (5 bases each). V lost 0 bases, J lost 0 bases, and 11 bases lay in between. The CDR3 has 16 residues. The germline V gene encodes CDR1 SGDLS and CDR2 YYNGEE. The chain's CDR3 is CASSVGPGPSTDTQYF. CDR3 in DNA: TGTGCCAGCAGCGTAGGTCCGGGGCCGAGCACAGATACGCAGTATTTT. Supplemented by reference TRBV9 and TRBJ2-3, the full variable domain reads DSGVTQTPKHLITATGQRVTLRCSPRSGDLSVYWYQQSLDQGLQFLIQYYNGEERAKGNILERFSAQQFPDLHSELNLSSLELGDSALYFCASSVGPGPSTDTQYFGPGTRLTVL.

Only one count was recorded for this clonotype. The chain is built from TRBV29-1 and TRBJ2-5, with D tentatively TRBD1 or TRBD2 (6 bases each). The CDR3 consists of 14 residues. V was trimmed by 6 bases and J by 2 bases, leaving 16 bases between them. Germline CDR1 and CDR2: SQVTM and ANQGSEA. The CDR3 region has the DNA TGCAGCGTCGCGAGGGGGGCGGGACAAGAGACCCAGTACTTC. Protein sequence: CSVARGAGQETQYF. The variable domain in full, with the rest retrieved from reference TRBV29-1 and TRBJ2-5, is SAVISQKPSRDICQRGTSLTIQCQVDSQVTMMFWYRQQPGQSLTLIATANQGSEATYESGFVIDKFPISRPNLTFSTLTVSNMSPEDSSIYLCSVARGAGQETQYFGPGTRLLVL.

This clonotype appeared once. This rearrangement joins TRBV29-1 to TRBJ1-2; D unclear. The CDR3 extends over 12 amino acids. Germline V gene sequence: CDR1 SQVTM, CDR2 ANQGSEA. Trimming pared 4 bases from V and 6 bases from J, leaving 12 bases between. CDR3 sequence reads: CSVGPAVHGYTF. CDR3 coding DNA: TGCAGCGTTGGTCCGGCAGTTCATGGCTACACCTTC.

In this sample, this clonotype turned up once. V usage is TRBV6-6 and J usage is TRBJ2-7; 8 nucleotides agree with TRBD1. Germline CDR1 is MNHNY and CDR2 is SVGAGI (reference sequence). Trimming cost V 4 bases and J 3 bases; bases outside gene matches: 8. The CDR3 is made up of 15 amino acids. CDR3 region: CASSFRQGSGYEQYF. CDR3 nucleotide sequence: TGTGCCAGCAGTTTTCGACAGGGGAGTGGCTACGAGCAGTACTTC.

The CDR3, as DNA: TGTGCCAGCAGCCCGAGCGGGACTCAAGAGACCCAGTACTTC. This gives the protein CASSPSGTQETQYF. The gene calls are TRBV7-2 and TRBJ2-5, with 7 positions matching TRBD2. The CDR3 runs to 14 residues. J lost 2 bases, V lost 5 bases, and 5 bases had no gene match. Looked up from germline, CDR1 is SGHTA and CDR2 is FQGNSA. Together with reference TRBV7-2 and TRBJ2-5, the CDR3 gives the full variable domain: GAGVSQSPSNKVTEKGKDVELRCDPISGHTALYWYRQSLGQGLEFLIYFQGNSAPDKSGLPSDRFSAERTGGSVSTLTIQRTQQEDSAVYLCASSPSGTQETQYFGPGTRLLVL.

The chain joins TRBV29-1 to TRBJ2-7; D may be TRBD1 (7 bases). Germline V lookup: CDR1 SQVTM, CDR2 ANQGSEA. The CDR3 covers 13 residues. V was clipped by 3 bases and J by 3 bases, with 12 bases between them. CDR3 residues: CSVEGGQNYEQYF. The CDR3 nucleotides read TGCAGCGTTGAGGGGGGACAGAACTACGAGCAGTACTTC.

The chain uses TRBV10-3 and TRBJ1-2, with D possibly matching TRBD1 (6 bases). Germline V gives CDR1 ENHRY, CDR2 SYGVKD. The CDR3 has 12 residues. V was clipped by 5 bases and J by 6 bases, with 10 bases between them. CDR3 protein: CAISLQGNGYTF. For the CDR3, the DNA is TGTGCCATCAGTCTACAGGGAAATGGCTACACCTTC.

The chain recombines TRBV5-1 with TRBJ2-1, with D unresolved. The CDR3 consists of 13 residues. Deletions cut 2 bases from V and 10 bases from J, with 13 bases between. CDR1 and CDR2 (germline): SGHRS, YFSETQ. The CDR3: CASSFVTIKEQFF. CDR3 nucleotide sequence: TGCGCCAGCAGCTTTGTCACGATCAAGGAGCAGTTCTTC. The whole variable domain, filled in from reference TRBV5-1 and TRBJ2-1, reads KAGVTQTPRYLIKTRGQQVTLSCSPISGHRSVSWYQQTPGQGLQFLFEYFSETQRNKGNFPGRFSGRQFSNSRSEMNVSTLELGDSALYLCASSFVTIKEQFFGPGTRLTVL.

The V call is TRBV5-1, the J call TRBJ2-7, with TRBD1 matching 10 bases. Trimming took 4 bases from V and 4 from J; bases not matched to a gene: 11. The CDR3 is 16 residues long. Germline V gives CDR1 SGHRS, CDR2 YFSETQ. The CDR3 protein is CASSGRDRGGRYEQYF. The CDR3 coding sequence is TGCGCCAGCAGCGGACGGGACAGGGGAGGCCGATACGAGCAGTACTTC. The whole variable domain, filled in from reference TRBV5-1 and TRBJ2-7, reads KAGVTQTPRYLIKTRGQQVTLSCSPISGHRSVSWYQQTPGQGLQFLFEYFSETQRNKGNFPGRFSGRQFSNSRSEMNVSTLELGDSALYLCASSGRDRGGRYEQYFGPGTRLTVT.

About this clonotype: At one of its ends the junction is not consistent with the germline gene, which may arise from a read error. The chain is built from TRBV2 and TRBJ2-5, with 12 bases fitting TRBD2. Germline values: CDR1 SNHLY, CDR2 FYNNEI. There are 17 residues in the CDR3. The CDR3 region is CASRYRLAGDVQEAQYF. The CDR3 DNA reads TGTGCCAGCCGCTACAGACTAGCGGGGGATGTTCAAGAGGCCCAGTACTTC. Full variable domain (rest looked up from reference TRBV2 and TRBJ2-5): EPEVTQTPSHQVTQMGQEVILRCVPISNHLYFYWYRQILGQKVEFLVSFYNNEISEKSEIFDDQFSVERPDGSNFTLKIRSTKLEDSAMYFCASRYRLAGDVQEAQYFGPGTRLLVL.

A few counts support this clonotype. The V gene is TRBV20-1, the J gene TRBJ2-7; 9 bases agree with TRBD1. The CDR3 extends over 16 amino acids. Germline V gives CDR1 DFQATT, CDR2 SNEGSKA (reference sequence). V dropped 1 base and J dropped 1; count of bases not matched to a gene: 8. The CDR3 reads CSARGHRGRPSYEQYF. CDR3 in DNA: TGCAGTGCTAGAGGGCACAGGGGGCGACCGTCCTACGAGCAGTACTTC.

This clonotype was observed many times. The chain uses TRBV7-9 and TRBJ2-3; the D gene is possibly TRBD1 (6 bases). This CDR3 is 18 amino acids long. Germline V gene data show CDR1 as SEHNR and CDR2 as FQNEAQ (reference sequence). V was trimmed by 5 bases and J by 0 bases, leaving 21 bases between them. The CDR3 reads CASSPPYPQDSSTDTQYF. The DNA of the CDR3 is TGTGCCAGCAGCCCGCCTTACCCGCAGGACAGCAGCACAGATACGCAGTATTTT.

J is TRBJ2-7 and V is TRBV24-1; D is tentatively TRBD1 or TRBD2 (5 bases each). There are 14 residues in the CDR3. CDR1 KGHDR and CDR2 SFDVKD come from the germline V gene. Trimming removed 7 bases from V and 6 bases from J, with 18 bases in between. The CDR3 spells CATRATGGTGEQYF. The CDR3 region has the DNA TGTGCCACCAGAGCTACTGGGGGAACGGGCGAGCAGTACTTC.

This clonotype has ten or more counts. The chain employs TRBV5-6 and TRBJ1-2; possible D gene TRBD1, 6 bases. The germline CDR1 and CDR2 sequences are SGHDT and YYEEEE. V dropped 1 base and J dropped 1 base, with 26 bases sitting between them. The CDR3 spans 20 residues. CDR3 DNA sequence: TGTGCCAGCAGCTTGTGGTCTTTTTCTCTGCGACAGGACGTTAACTATGGCTACACCTTC. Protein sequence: CASSLWSFSLRQDVNYGYTF.

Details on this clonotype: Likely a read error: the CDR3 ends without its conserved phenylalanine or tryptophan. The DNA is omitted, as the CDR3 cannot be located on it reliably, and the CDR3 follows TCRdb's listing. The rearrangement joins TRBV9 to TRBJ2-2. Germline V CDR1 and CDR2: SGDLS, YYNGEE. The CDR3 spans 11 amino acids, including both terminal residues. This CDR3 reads CASSAAGELSV.

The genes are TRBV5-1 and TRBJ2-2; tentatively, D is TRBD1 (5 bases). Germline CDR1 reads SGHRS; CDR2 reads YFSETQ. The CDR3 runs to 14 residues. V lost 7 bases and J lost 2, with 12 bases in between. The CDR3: CASASTGNTGELFF. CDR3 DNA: TGCGCCAGCGCTAGTACAGGCAACACCGGGGAGCTGTTTTTT.